This TCR beta chain was documented in a study of T cells in women clearing cervical HPV infection. The table came from immunoSEQ multiplex PCR; TCRdb's copy has only in-frame clones and leaves some out. The table counts tens of thousands of clones; 1.5% to 2% lies in the top ten. With 7 bases removed from V and 3 bases from J, the gap between germline ends came to 5 bases. The CDR3 extends over 11 amino acids. The germline gives CDR1 MDHEN, CDR2 SYDVKM. A note on this clone: The read gets to within 3 residues of the CDR3 end, and the germline J gene fills in the rest.

J is TRBJ2-3 and V is TRBV28; D gene unclear. This receptor was taken from a woman between 18 and 75 years old with a cervical HPV16 infection that either progressed to CIN3+ or cleared (not recorded which). Sequencing was done on a sample of blood buffy coat. The part of the CDR3 DNA that was read is TGTGCCAGCACCGGGACAGATACG. This codes for CASTGTDT. The full CDR3 protein is CASTGTDTQYF.